One and the same sample provided the 2 T cell receptor beta chains below, sequenced in a study of pediatric ulcerative colitis. Method: immunoSEQ multiplex PCR; TCRdb's copy keeps in-frame clones and lacks some. The sample contains fewer than 40,000 clones, approximately 87% of which appear only once. Sequenced: blood. Receptors originate from a girl between 5 and 17 years old with moderate ulcerative colitis.

The chain is built from TRBV5-6 and TRBJ1-1, with 7 bases aligning to TRBD1. The V gene end was trimmed by 4 bases and the J gene end by 1 base; junction bases not matched to a gene: 4. This CDR3 has 14 amino acids. CDR1 SGHDT and CDR2 YYEEEE come from the germline V gene. For the CDR3, the DNA is TGTGCCAGCAGCCTAGGACAGGCGAACACTGAAGCTTTCTTT. Protein sequence: CASSLGQANTEAFF.

This clone occurred a few times. The sample has other DNA sequences that encode this CDR3 too. The V gene is TRBV27, the J gene TRBJ2-2, with no clear D. Germline CDR1 is MNHEY and CDR2 is SMNVEV (reference sequence). The CDR3 is 13 amino acids. V lost 0 bases and J lost 4, with 3 bases in between. The CDR3 loop reads CASSLSSTGELFF. The CDR3 bases are TGTGCCAGCAGTTTATCCAGCACCGGGGAGCTGTTTTTT.